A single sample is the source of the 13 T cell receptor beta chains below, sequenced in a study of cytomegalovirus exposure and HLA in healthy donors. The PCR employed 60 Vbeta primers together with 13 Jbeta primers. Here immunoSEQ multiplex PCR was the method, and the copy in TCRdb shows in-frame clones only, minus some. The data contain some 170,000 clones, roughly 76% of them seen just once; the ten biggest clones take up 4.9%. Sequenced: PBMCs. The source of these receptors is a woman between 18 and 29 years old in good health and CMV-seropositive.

The CDR3 here is CASSAMGPGDTQYF. CDR3 bases: TGTGCCAGCAGTGCAATGGGCCCCGGAGATACGCAGTATTTT. The chain recombines TRBV6-1 with TRBJ2-3; D call uncertain. The CDR3 is made up of 14 amino acids. V dropped 4 bases and J dropped 5 bases, with 13 bases sitting between them. Germline V CDR1 and CDR2: MNHNS, SASEGT.

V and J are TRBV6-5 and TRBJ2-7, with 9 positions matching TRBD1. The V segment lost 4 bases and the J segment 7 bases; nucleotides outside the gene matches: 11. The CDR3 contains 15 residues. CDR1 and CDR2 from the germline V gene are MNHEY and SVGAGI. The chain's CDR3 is CASSSAGQGVREQYF. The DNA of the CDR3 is TGTGCCAGCAGTTCGGCGGGACAGGGAGTGAGGGAGCAGTACTTC.

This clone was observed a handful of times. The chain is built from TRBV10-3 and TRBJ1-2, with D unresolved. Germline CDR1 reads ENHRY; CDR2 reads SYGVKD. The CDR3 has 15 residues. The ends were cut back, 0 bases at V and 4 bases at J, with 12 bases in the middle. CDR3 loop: CAISESTNGVYGYTF. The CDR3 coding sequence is TGTGCCATCAGTGAGTCGACGAACGGGGTCTATGGCTACACCTTC.

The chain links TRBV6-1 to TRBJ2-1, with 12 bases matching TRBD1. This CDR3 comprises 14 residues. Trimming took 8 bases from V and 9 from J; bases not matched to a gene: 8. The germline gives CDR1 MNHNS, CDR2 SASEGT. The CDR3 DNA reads TGTGCCAGCGTTCGGGACAGGGGGCGGGGTGAGCAGTTCTTC. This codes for CASVRDRGRGEQFF.

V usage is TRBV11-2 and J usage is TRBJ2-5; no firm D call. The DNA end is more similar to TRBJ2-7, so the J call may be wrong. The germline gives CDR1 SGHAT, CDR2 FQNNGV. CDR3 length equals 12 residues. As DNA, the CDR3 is TGTGCCAGCAGCTTGAACGTCTACGAGCAGTACTTC. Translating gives CASSLNVYEQYF.

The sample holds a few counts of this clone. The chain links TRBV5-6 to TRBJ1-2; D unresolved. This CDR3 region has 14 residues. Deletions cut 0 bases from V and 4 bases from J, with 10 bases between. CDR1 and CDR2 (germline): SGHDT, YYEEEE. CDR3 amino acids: CASSLGRRLYGYTF. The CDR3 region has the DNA TGTGCCAGCAGCTTGGGACGGAGACTCTATGGCTACACCTTC.

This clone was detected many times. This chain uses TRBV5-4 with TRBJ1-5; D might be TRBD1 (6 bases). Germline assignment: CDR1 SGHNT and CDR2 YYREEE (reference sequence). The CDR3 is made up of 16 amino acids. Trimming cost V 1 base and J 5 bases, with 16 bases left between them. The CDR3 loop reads CASSLNGQMGDQPQHF. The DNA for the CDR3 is TGTGCCAGCAGCTTGAACGGACAGATGGGGGATCAGCCCCAGCATTTT. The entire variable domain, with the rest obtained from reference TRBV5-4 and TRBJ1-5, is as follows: ETGVTQSPTHLIKTRGQQVTLRCSSQSGHNTVSWYQQALGQGPQFIFQYYREEENGRGNFPPRFSGLQFPNYSSELNVNALELDDSALYLCASSLNGQMGDQPQHFGDGTRLSIL.

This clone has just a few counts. The CDR3 bases are TGCGCCAGCAGCCAAGTTATCCCCAGGGGCTTCCACACTGAAGCTTTCTTT. Translation gives CASSQVIPRGFHTEAFF. This chain uses TRBV4-3 with TRBJ1-1; tentative D call: TRBD1 (6 bases). Trimming removed 1 base at V and 3 bases at J, with 18 bases between. Germline lookup yields CDR1 LGHNA and CDR2 YSLEER. The CDR3 has 17 amino acids.

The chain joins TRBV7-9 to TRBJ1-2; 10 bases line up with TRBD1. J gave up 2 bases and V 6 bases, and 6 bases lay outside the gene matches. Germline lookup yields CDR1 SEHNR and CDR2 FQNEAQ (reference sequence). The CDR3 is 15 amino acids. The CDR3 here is CASSRDRGLNYGYTF. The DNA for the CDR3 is TGTGCCAGCAGTCGCGACAGGGGGCTGAACTATGGCTACACCTTC.

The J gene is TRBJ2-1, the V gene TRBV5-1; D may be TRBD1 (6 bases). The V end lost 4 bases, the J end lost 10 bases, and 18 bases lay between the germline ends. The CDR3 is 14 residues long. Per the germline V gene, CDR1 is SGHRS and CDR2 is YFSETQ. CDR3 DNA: TGCGCCAGCAGCGAAGGCTCGGGGCAGGGGGAGCAGTTCTTC. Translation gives CASSEGSGQGEQFF.

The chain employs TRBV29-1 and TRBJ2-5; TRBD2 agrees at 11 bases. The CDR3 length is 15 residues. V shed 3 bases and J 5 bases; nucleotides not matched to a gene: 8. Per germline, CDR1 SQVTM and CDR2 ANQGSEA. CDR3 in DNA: TGCAGCGTTGATCTAGCGGGGGGCCGGAAGGAGACCCAGTACTTC. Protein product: CSVDLAGGRKETQYF.

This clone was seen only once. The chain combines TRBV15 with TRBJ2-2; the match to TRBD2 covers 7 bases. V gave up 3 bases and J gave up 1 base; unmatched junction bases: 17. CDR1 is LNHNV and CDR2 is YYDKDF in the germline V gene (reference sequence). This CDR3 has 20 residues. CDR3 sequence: CATSRGLPGGTPRNTGELFF. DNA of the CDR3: TGTGCCACCAGCAGGGGCCTTCCCGGGGGGACGCCAAGGAACACCGGGGAGCTGTTTTTT.

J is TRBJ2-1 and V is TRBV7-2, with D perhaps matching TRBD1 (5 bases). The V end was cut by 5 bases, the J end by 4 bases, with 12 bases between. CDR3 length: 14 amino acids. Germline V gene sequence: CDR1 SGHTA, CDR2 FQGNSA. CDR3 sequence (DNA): TGTGCCAGCAGCCCACGCCAGGGTTACAATGAGCAGTTCTTC. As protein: CASSPRQGYNEQFF.